This TCR beta chain was recorded in a study of Ad26.COV2.S vaccination and SARS-CoV-2 variants. Study-level results: For non-spike TCRs, breadth in vaccine recipients resembled that in placebo recipients. Breadth, reportedly substantial, characterized the spike-specific CD8+ and CD4+ T cell responses after vaccination. Compared with placebo recipients, vaccine recipients had higher spike-specific TCR breadth.

Details on this clone: No antigen is known for it.

CDR3 length: 14 residues. The germline CDR1 and CDR2 sequences are LNHDA and SQIVND (reference sequence). Trimming shortened V by 5 bases and J by 9 bases, and 19 bases separated the two germline ends. Profiled with immunoSEQ multiplex PCR; TCRdb holds only in-frame clones, not every one. The profile shows roughly 380,000 clones, 92% of them singletons. The rearrangement uses TRBV19 and TRBJ1-2; no clear D. The material sequenced was peripheral blood, taken after recovery from COVID-19. This sequence originates from a human donor who had recovered from COVID-19. CDR3 DNA sequence: TGTGCCAGTAGTCCTTCACAAGCGGCGGTACGCTACACCTTC. Translating it yields CASSPSQAAVRYTF.